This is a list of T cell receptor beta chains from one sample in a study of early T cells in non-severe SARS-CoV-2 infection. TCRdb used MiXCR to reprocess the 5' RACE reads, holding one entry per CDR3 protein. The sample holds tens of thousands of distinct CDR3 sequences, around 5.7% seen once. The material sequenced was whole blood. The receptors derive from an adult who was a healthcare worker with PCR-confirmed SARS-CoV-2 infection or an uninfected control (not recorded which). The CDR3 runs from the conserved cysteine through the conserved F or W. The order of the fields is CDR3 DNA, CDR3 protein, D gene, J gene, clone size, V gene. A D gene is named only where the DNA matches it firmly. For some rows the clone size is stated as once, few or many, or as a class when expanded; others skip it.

TGTGCCAGCTCACCACGAACTCCGGGACAGGGTTTAGAAAAACTGTTTTTT CASSPRTPGQGLEKLFF TRBD1 TRBJ1-4 . TRBV18
TGTGCCAGCAGCGTCGAGGGGGAGGCTATTTACGAGCAGTACTTC CASSVEGEAIYEQYF . TRBJ2-7 . TRBV5-5
TGTGCCAGTAGTATACGCGGGGGGGCCGGCGAGCAGTTCTTC CASSIRGGAGEQFF TRBD2 TRBJ2-1 few TRBV19
TGTGCCAGCAGTTTAACGGGACTAGCGGGGGGTCAAGAGACCCAGTACTTC CASSLTGLAGGQETQYF TRBD2 TRBJ2-5 . TRBV12-3/TRBV12-4
TGTGCCAGCCAGGACAGCCGGCGCAATCAGCCCCAGCATTTT CASQDSRRNQPQHF . TRBJ1-5 . TRBV2
TGTGCCAGCAGCTTAAACGCGCGGGCAGATACGCAGTATTTT CASSLNARADTQYF . TRBJ2-3 . TRBV7-3
TGTGCCAGCAGCTTACAAGGCAGCGGGGGGTCCTCCTACAATGAGCAGTTCTTC CASSLQGSGGSSYNEQFF TRBD2 TRBJ2-1 many TRBV7-3
TGTGCCAGCAGTTACTATCGGGGCAATGAGCAGTTCTTC CASSYYRGNEQFF . TRBJ2-1 few TRBV6-6
TGCGCCAGCAGCTTGCAGGGACAAGGAGCAGATACGCAGTATTTT CASSLQGQGADTQYF . TRBJ2-3 many TRBV5-1
TGTGCCAGCAGTTTGAGGGACGGCACAGATACGCAGTATTTT CASSLRDGTDTQYF . TRBJ2-3 medium-sized TRBV27
TGTGCTAGTGGTTTGGTACTGGTTAGCGGGGGCTTCCAAGAGCAGTTCTTC CASGLVLVSGGFQEQFF TRBD2 TRBJ2-1 many TRBV12-5
TGTGCCAGCAGTTCCCCAGGGTACACTGAAGCTTTCTTT CASSSPGYTEAFF . TRBJ1-1 few TRBV12-3/TRBV12-4
TGTGCCAGCAGCTTAGTTGGCAGAAACACCGGGGAGCTGTTTTTT CASSLVGRNTGELFF . TRBJ2-2 few TRBV11-2
TGTGCCAGCTCACCACGTATCAGGGACCAAAACATTCAGTACTTC CASSPRIRDQNIQYF . TRBJ2-4 . TRBV18
TGTGCCAGCAGTTTGGGACAGGGGTCTTCTAACTATGGCTACACCTTC CASSLGQGSSNYGYTF TRBD1 TRBJ1-2 . TRBV12-3/TRBV12-4
TGTGCCAGCAGTGACTCTTCTCAGCAGCCCCAGCATTTT CASSDSSQQPQHF . TRBJ1-5 . TRBV6-1
TGCGCCAGCAGCGAGGGGACTAGCGGCTACAATGAGCAGTTCTTC CASSEGTSGYNEQFF TRBD2 TRBJ2-1 few TRBV5-1
TGTGCCAGCTCACCACCGACAGGGAGGTCCACTGAAGCTTTCTTT CASSPPTGRSTEAFF TRBD1 TRBJ1-1 . TRBV18
TGCAGTGACAGGACTGCCTATGGCTACACCTTC CSDRTAYGYTF . TRBJ1-2 few TRBV20-1
TGTGCCAGCAGTTCTAGACCAACAGGGATGAACACTGAAGCTTTCTTT CASSSRPTGMNTEAFF . TRBJ1-1 many TRBV28
TGCAGCGTTGGGGGGGGCGGCAATCAGCCCCAGCATTTT CSVGGGGNQPQHF . TRBJ1-5 . TRBV29-1
TGTGCCAGCAGTGAAGCAGGGAACTATGGCTACACCTTC CASSEAGNYGYTF . TRBJ1-2 many TRBV6-1
TGCAGTGCTCGGTGGAGACGACAGGGGAACGACTACGAGCAGTACTTC CSARWRRQGNDYEQYF TRBD1 TRBJ2-7 many TRBV20-1
TGTGCCAGCAGCAACGGGCAGTTGGGTCCTAATGAAAAACTGTTTTTT CASSNGQLGPNEKLFF . TRBJ1-4 many TRBV7-9
TGCAGTGCCCTTGGATGGGGGCTCTATCAGCCCCAGCATTTT CSALGWGLYQPQHF . TRBJ1-5 few TRBV20-1
TGTGCCTGGAGTGGACAGGACAATCAGCCCCAGCATTTT CAWSGQDNQPQHF . TRBJ1-5 few TRBV30
TGTGCCAGCAGCTCAGAAGAGGTATACGAGCAGTACTTC CASSSEEVYEQYF . TRBJ2-7 . TRBV11-2
TGTGCCAGCAGTGCTTGGCAGGGTGGCTATGGCTACACCTTC CASSAWQGGYGYTF . TRBJ1-2 many TRBV2
TGTGCCAGCAGCAAAGGGTCCCAGGGGCGAAACTATGGCTACACCTTC CASSKGSQGRNYGYTF . TRBJ1-2 many TRBV21-1
TGTGCCAGCAGACCGGACGGACCAGAGACCCAGTACTTC CASRPDGPETQYF . TRBJ2-5 few TRBV12-3/TRBV12-4
TGCAGTGCCGGGCGTGGGCGGGAGAGCAATCAGCCCCAGCATTTT CSAGRGRESNQPQHF . TRBJ1-5 few TRBV20-1
TGTGCCAGCAGTGAACCCGGGACAGGGTATGGTTGGGTCAATGAGCAGTTCTTC CASSEPGTGYGWVNEQFF TRBD1 TRBJ2-1 many TRBV6-1
TGTGCCAGCAGCTTAAGACCCGACCTGGCTACGCAGTATTTT CASSLRPDLATQYF . TRBJ2-3 . TRBV7-2
TGTGCCAGCAGCATGGACAGGGCCTACGAGCAGTACTTC CASSMDRAYEQYF TRBD1 TRBJ2-7 . TRBV7-8
TGTGCCAGCAGCGTTAAGACAGATCTCTTCTATGGCTACACCTTC CASSVKTDLFYGYTF . TRBJ1-2 many TRBV5-4
TGTGCCAGCAGCTCCGGGACAATCCGCACAGATACGCAGTATTTT CASSSGTIRTDTQYF . TRBJ2-3 many TRBV7-9
TGTGCCAGCAGTTTAGTCAAGAGGCACGGGGAGCTGTTTTTT CASSLVKRHGELFF . TRBJ2-2 . TRBV12-3/TRBV12-4
TGTGCCAGCAGCGGTGGGGCCCAGCGAGAGACCCAGTACTTC CASSGGAQRETQYF . TRBJ2-5 few TRBV9
TGTGCCAGCTATTCCCTTTATCTGGGGGCCAACGTCCTGACTTTC CASYSLYLGANVLTF . TRBJ2-6 . TRBV6-2/TRBV6-3
TGTGCCAGCAGCTTCGGCCTCGTCTACGAGCAGTACTTC CASSFGLVYEQYF . TRBJ2-7 few TRBV7-8
TGCAGTGCTAGAGATCTTGCTAGCGGGAACACCGGGGAGCTGTTTTTT CSARDLASGNTGELFF TRBD2 TRBJ2-2 many TRBV20-1
TGTGCCAGCAAGCGGGGGACCACAGATACGCAGTATTTT CASKRGTTDTQYF TRBD2 TRBJ2-3 many TRBV7-2
TGTGCCAGCAGCCGACGACAGGGTGATCAGCCCCAGCATTTT CASSRRQGDQPQHF TRBD1 TRBJ1-5 many TRBV3-1
TGCAGCGTTGAAGATCTTGGACAGCCTTTTCCCCTGAGGTGGAGGGCCCAGTACTTC CSVEDLGQPFPLRWRAQYF . TRBJ2-5 few TRBV29-1
TGTGCCAGCAGTTACTCGAGGGGGCTCGTGGGTACGCAGTATTTT CASSYSRGLVGTQYF TRBD1 TRBJ2-3 . TRBV6-5
TGTGCCAGCAGCCCCCGAGGGGCCAGGCTAGAAGAGCAGTACTTC CASSPRGARLEEQYF . TRBJ2-7 many TRBV7-9
TGCAGTGCCAGAGGGCTCCAAGAGACCCAGTACTTC CSARGLQETQYF . TRBJ2-5 many TRBV20-1
TGTGCCAGCACCCCGGGACAGAGGACTTACGAGCAGTACTTC CASTPGQRTYEQYF TRBD1 TRBJ2-7 . TRBV6-5
TGTGCCAGCAGTCAAACAAACATTCAGTACTTC CASSQTNIQYF . TRBJ2-4 . TRBV6-1
TGTGCCAGCAATGGGGGCAGGGTTTACGAGCAGTACTTC CASNGGRVYEQYF . TRBJ2-7 few TRBV6-1
TGTGCCAGCAGCTTAAGTTTTTCGGGGCTTGGAGTGACAGATACGCAGTATTTT CASSLSFSGLGVTDTQYF . TRBJ2-3 many TRBV7-2